Below, 10 T cell receptor beta chains from the same sample are listed, as sequenced in a study of neurological immune-mediated disorders. TCRdb used MiXCR to reprocess the 5' RACE reads, holding one entry per CDR3 protein. The table has about 50,000 distinct CDR3 sequences, roughly 17% seen once. The source material was PBMCs. The receptors shown here come from a man in his fifties or sixties in good health.

The sample holds many counts of this clonotype. The chain combines TRBV5-5 with TRBJ2-7; D uncertain. Germline CDR1 and CDR2: SGHKS and YYEKEE (reference sequence). Trimming took 1 base from V and 2 from J, leaving 10 bases between them. The CDR3 consists of 14 residues. The CDR3 is CASSLLTAAYEQYF. The CDR3 DNA follows: TGTGCCAGCAGCTTGCTGACCGCCGCCTACGAGCAGTACTTC.

This clonotype showed up many times. This chain connects TRBV5-1 to TRBJ1-1, with D unresolved. V lost 0 bases and J lost 3, with 9 bases in between. CDR1 and CDR2 from the germline V gene are SGHRS and YFSETQ. The CDR3 extends over 14 amino acids. CDR3 in amino acids: CASSLALGDTEAFF. For the CDR3, the DNA is TGCGCCAGCAGCTTGGCCCTAGGAGACACTGAAGCTTTCTTT.

This clonotype came up many times. This rearrangement joins TRBV20-1 to TRBJ2-5; possible D gene TRBD2, 7 bases. The CDR3 has 14 residues. V was cut by 0 bases and J by 4 bases, with 12 bases left in between. Germline CDR1 is DFQATT and CDR2 is SNEGSKA (reference sequence). CDR3 bases: TGCAGTGCTAGAGATGGGGGGGCCCGAGAGACCCAGTACTTC. It encodes CSARDGGARETQYF.

This clonotype was seen many times. The chain combines TRBV7-9 with TRBJ2-4; the D is unclear. Germline V gene lookup returns CDR1 SEHNR and CDR2 FQNEAQ (reference sequence). Trimming pared 5 bases from V and 0 bases from J, leaving 8 bases between. The CDR3 covers 14 residues. CDR3 bases: TGTGCCAGCAGCCCAGACCAAGCCAAAAACATTCAGTACTTC. Translation: CASSPDQAKNIQYF.

This clonotype has ten or more counts. V usage is TRBV11-2 and J usage is TRBJ2-7; D perhaps matches TRBD1 (5 bases). Looked up from germline, CDR1 is SGHAT and CDR2 is FQNNGV. The V end lost 5 bases, the J end lost 6 bases, and 11 bases lay between the germline ends. The CDR3 extends over 12 amino acids. The CDR3 DNA reads TGTGCCAGCAGCCCTACAGGAATCGAGCAGTACTTC. Protein sequence: CASSPTGIEQYF. The variable domain in full, completed from reference TRBV11-2 and TRBJ2-7, reads EAGVAQSPRYKIIEKRQSVAFWCNPISGHATLYWYQQILGQGPKLLIQFQNNGVVDDSQLPKDRFSAERLKGVDSTLKIQPAKLEDSAVYLCASSPTGIEQYFGPGTRLTVT.

This clonotype was recorded at least ten times. This chain joins TRBV12-3 or TRBV12-4 and TRBJ1-5, with TRBD1 matching 8 bases. V trimming: 6 bases; J trimming: 0 bases; junction bases outside the gene matches: 10. This CDR3 contains 17 residues. The CDR3 DNA follows: TGTGCCAGCAGGGAGGACAGGACAGGGCCTAGCAATCAGCCCCAGCATTTT. Encoded protein: CASREDRTGPSNQPQHF.

In its sample, this clonotype was seen once. The chain uses TRBV10-3 and TRBJ2-3, with TRBD1 identical over 9 bases. Unmatched junction bases numbered 5, after V lost 6 bases and J lost 4 bases. CDR1 and CDR2 from the germline V gene are ENHRY and SYGVKD. This CDR3 comprises 14 residues. As DNA, the CDR3 is TGTGCCATCAGCGGGACAGGGAAAGCAGATACGCAGTATTTT. Translating gives CAISGTGKADTQYF.

Notes on this clonotype: This clone may be a read error of a much larger clone one base away. This chain uses TRBV20-1 with TRBJ2-7; 13 bases map to TRBD2. CDR1 and CDR2 (germline): DFQATT, SNEGSKA (reference sequence). Trimming took 8 bases from V and 7 from J; bases not matched to a gene: 11. The CDR3 contains 14 residues. CDR3: CSTTQGLAGAEQYF. CDR3 DNA sequence: TGCAGTACCACCCAAGGACTAGCGGGAGCTGAGCAGTACTTC.

At least ten counts were recorded for this clonotype. This chain uses TRBV20-1 with TRBJ1-2; the D is unclear. Germline CDR1 DFQATT, CDR2 SNEGSKA (reference sequence). Trimming removed 6 bases at V and 4 bases at J, with 12 bases between. The CDR3 consists of 12 residues. The CDR3 DNA reads TGCAGTGCCCAGGACGGCAGCTATGGCTACACCTTC. Translated: CSAQDGSYGYTF.

The V gene is TRBV7-9, the J gene TRBJ2-2; 7 bases agree with TRBD2. The V and J ends lost 4 bases and 3 bases, in that order; junction bases with no gene match: 11. The V gene's germline CDR1 is SEHNR and CDR2 FQNEAQ (reference sequence). The length of the CDR3 is 17 residues. Written as DNA, the CDR3 is TGTGCCAGCAGCTCGGTCCACCTAGCGGAGTACACCGGGGAGCTGTTTTTT. Its protein is CASSSVHLAEYTGELFF. Looking up the rest from reference TRBV7-9 and TRBJ2-2 gives the full variable domain: DTGVSQNPRHKITKRGQNVTFRCDPISEHNRLYWYRQTLGQGPEFLTYFQNEAQLEKSRLLSDRFSAERPKGSFSTLEIQRTEQGDSAMYLCASSSVHLAEYTGELFFGEGSRLTVL.